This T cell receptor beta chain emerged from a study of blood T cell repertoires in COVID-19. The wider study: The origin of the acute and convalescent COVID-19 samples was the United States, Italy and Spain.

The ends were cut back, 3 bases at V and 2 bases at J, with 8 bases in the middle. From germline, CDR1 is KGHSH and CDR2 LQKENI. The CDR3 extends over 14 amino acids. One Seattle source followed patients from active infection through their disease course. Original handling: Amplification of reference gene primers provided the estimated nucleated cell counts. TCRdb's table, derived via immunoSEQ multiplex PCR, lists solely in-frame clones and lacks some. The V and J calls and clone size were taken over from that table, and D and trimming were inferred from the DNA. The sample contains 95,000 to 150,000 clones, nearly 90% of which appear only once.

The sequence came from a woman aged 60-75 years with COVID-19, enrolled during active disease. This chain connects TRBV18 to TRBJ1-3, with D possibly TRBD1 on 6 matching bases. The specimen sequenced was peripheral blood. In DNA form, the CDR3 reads TGTGCCAGCTCACCCCCAGGGGCTGGAAACACCATATATTTT. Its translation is CASSPPGAGNTIYF.